These 25 T cell receptor beta chains originate from one sample sequenced in a study of cytomegalovirus exposure and HLA in healthy donors. Amplification used 60 Vbeta primers and 13 Jbeta primers. Assay used: immunoSEQ multiplex PCR; TCRdb lists only in-frame clones, some missing. Here the sample table reports about 150,000 clones. Material for sequencing was PBMCs. All receptors come from a woman aged 45 to 65 in good health and CMV-seronegative.

The V call is TRBV28, the J call TRBJ2-1; 9 bases map to TRBD2. With 6 bases clipped from V and 15 bases from J, the junction kept 15 bases outside the gene matches. The CDR3 contains 14 residues. The germline gives CDR1 MDHEN, CDR2 SYDVKM. Here the CDR3 reads CASSPGLAGAAVFF. CDR3 DNA: TGTGCCAGCAGCCCGGGACTAGCCGGGGCAGCAGTGTTCTTC.

Notes on this clone: Other nucleotide sequences from this sample produce the same CDR3. The chain has TRBV9 and TRBJ2-7; TRBD2 agrees at 11 bases. Germline loops: CDR1 SGDLS, CDR2 YYNGEE. This CDR3 comprises 14 residues. Losses at the gene ends were 4 bases for V and 3 bases for J; bases not matched to a gene: 3. CDR3 in DNA: TGTGCCAGCAGCCCCGGACTAGCGGGCTACGAGCAGTACTTC. Translating it yields CASSPGLAGYEQYF.

The chain links TRBV7-9 to TRBJ2-3, with no clear D. This CDR3 is 13 amino acids long. The V gene lost 7 bases and the J gene lost 3 bases, with 11 bases spanning the gap. The germline gives CDR1 SEHNR, CDR2 FQNEAQ (reference sequence). The DNA of the CDR3 is TGTGCCAGCATCCCGGAGCATACAGATACGCAGTATTTT. Translated: CASIPEHTDTQYF. Based on the CDR3 plus reference TRBV7-9 and TRBJ2-3, the full variable domain is DTGVSQNPRHKITKRGQNVTFRCDPISEHNRLYWYRQTLGQGPEFLTYFQNEAQLEKSRLLSDRFSAERPKGSFSTLEIQRTEQGDSAMYLCASIPEHTDTQYFGPGTRLTVL.

Turning to this clone: At one boundary the junction diverges from the germline segment, which might be a read error. CDR3 amino acids: CASTLGRGGDTQYF. In DNA form, the CDR3 reads TGTGCCAGCACCTTAGGTAGAGGGGGAGATACGCAGTATTTT. This chain links TRBV7-6 with TRBJ2-3; tentatively, D is TRBD1 (6 bases). In germline, CDR1 is SGHVS, CDR2 FNYEAQ. The CDR3 extends over 14 amino acids.

The rearrangement uses TRBV19 and TRBJ1-2, with D possibly TRBD1 on 5 matching bases. Germline V gives CDR1 LNHDA, CDR2 SQIVND (reference sequence). With 7 bases removed from V and 4 bases from J, the gap between germline ends came to 19 bases. The CDR3 extends over 15 amino acids. In nucleotides, the CDR3 is TGTGCCAGTATTCCCACAGGACCTATTGGCTATGGCTACACCTTC. It specifies CASIPTGPIGYGYTF.

The chain has TRBV19 and TRBJ2-7; 9 nucleotides agree with TRBD2. The germline CDR1 and CDR2 sequences are LNHDA and SQIVND (reference sequence). CDR3 length: 14 amino acids. V gave up 8 bases and J gave up 5 bases; unmatched junction bases: 10. The CDR3, as DNA: TGTGCCAGTCGCGGGGGCGGGAGGGAGGACGAGCAGTACTTC. Encoded protein: CASRGGGREDEQYF.

The chain links TRBV6-5 to TRBJ2-1; a possible D gene is TRBD2 (6 bases). Trimming left V 1 base short and J 8 bases short, with 15 bases between. From germline, CDR1 is MNHEY and CDR2 SVGAGI. This CDR3 has 15 residues. CDR3: CASSYFAGGRDEQFF. CDR3 DNA sequence: TGTGCCAGCAGTTACTTCGCCGGAGGGCGGGATGAGCAGTTCTTC.

The rearrangement links TRBV29-1 to TRBJ1-5; D is perhaps TRBD1 (6 bases). In germline, CDR1 is SQVTM, CDR2 ANQGSEA. The CDR3 is made up of 15 amino acids. V was trimmed by 8 bases and J by 0 bases, leaving 17 bases between them. CDR3 loop: CSYTSRGDSNQPQHF. The CDR3 region has the DNA TGCAGCTACACCTCCAGGGGAGATAGCAATCAGCCCCAGCATTTT.

The chain recombines TRBV5-1 with TRBJ1-2, with a weak D call TRBD1 (6 bases). The length of the CDR3 is 14 residues. The germline gives CDR1 SGHRS, CDR2 YFSETQ. The V gene lost 0 bases and the J gene lost 8 bases, with 14 bases spanning the gap. CDR3 in amino acids: CASSLDRGKDGYTF. In DNA form, the CDR3 reads TGCGCCAGCAGCTTGGATAGGGGGAAAGACGGCTACACCTTC.

The chain is built from TRBV30 and TRBJ2-3, with 8 positions matching TRBD1. Germline V CDR1 and CDR2: GTSNPN, SVGIG (reference sequence). Unmatched junction bases numbered 10, after V lost 7 bases and J lost 4 bases. This CDR3 has 14 residues. The CDR3 DNA reads as TGTGCCTCAGCCCGGACAGGGAGAGCAGATACGCAGTATTTT. This encodes CASARTGRADTQYF. Combining the CDR3 with reference TRBV30 and TRBJ2-3 gives the whole variable domain SQTIHQWPATLVQPVGSPLSLECTVEGTSNPNLYWYRQAAGRGLQLLFYSVGIGQISSEVPQNLSASRPQDRQFILSSKKLLLSDSGFYLCASARTGRADTQYFGPGTRLTVL.

CDR3 amino acids: CASSIRGTPHTGELFF. CDR3 sequence (DNA): TGTGCCAGTAGTATTCGGGGGACGCCTCACACCGGGGAGCTGTTTTTT. This chain connects TRBV19 to TRBJ2-2; a weak D match, TRBD2 (6 bases). CDR3 length: 16 amino acids. Germline CDR1 reads LNHDA; CDR2 reads SQIVND (reference sequence). Deletions cut 3 bases from V and 3 bases from J, with 14 bases between.

This chain links TRBV12-5 with TRBJ2-5; 7 nucleotides agree with TRBD2. The CDR3 is made up of 18 amino acids. CDR1 LGHNT and CDR2 FRNRAP come from the germline V gene. The V segment lost 0 bases and the J segment 0 bases; nucleotides outside the gene matches: 10. The CDR3 DNA follows: TGTGCTAGTGGTTTGGTACTGGGGGGGACCGCGTACCAAGAGACCCAGTACTTC. This translates into CASGLVLGGTAYQETQYF.

This sequence joins TRBV6-5 and TRBJ1-1; D uncertain. The germline V and J ends were trimmed by 10 bases and 1 base, with 13 bases remaining between them. This CDR3 has 13 residues. The germline V gene encodes CDR1 MNHEY and CDR2 SVGAGI. CDR3 region: CATLEAANTEAFF. CDR3 DNA sequence: TGTGCCACCTTAGAGGCAGCGAACACTGAAGCTTTCTTT.

J is TRBJ2-1 and V is TRBV7-3; 11 bases match TRBD2. The CDR3 length is 14 residues. The junction had 3 bases not matched to a gene; V was cut back by 6 bases and J by 5 bases. CDR1 and CDR2 from the germline V gene are SGHTA and FQGTGA. Here the CDR3 DNA reads TGTGCCAGCAGTCCTAGCGGGGGGAACAATGAGCAGTTCTTC. Amino acids: CASSPSGGNNEQFF. Looking up the rest from reference TRBV7-3 and TRBJ2-1 gives the full variable domain: GAGVSQTPSNKVTEKGKYVELRCDPISGHTALYWYRQSLGQGPEFLIYFQGTGAADDSGLPNDRFFAVRPEGSVSTLKIQRTERGDSAVYLCASSPSGGNNEQFFGPGTRLTVL.

Here the CDR3 reads CASSPGTSPVKLFF. The CDR3 nucleotides read TGTGCCAGCAGCCCAGGGACATCACCTGTAAAACTGTTTTTT. The J gene is TRBJ1-4, the V gene TRBV7-2, with a tentative D call TRBD1 (6 bases). Trimming shortened V by 5 bases and J by 10 bases, and 17 bases separated the two germline ends. This CDR3 is built from 14 residues. The V gene's germline CDR1 is SGHTA and CDR2 FQGNSA.

The rearrangement links TRBV11-3 to TRBJ2-1; 8 nucleotides align to TRBD2. Trimming removed 4 bases from V and 12 bases from J; junction bases left unmatched: 8. From germline, CDR1 is SGHNT and CDR2 YENEEA. This CDR3 has 13 residues. CDR3 bases: TGTGCCAGCAGCTCACCCGGGGGGGCCGGGCAGTTCTTC. Translated: CASSSPGGAGQFF.

This chain connects TRBV30 to TRBJ2-7; 10 bases fit TRBD1. V shed 2 bases and J 6 bases; nucleotides not matched to a gene: 7. The CDR3 length is 14 residues. Germline assignment: CDR1 GTSNPN and CDR2 SVGIG (reference sequence). The CDR3 region is CAWSSGTGAGEQYF. The CDR3 DNA is TGTGCCTGGAGTTCTGGGACAGGGGCTGGCGAGCAGTACTTC.

J is TRBJ2-1 and V is TRBV7-2; TRBD2 matches at 8 bases. Germline values: CDR1 SGHTA, CDR2 FQGNSA. The length of the CDR3 is 16 residues. V shed 5 bases, J shed 5 bases, and the junction held 11 bases outside the gene matches. The CDR3 DNA sequence: TGTGCCAGCAGCGACCGGACTAGCTTCGTCCACAATGAGCAGTTCTTC. It encodes CASSDRTSFVHNEQFF.

The rearrangement uses TRBV6-5 and TRBJ1-5; 7 bases are a match to TRBD1. The CDR3 spans 13 residues. CDR1 is MNHEY and CDR2 is SVGAGI in the germline V gene. The V segment lost 6 bases and the J segment 4 bases; nucleotides outside the gene matches: 3. CDR3 in DNA: TGTGCCAGCAGGTGGGACAGAAATCAGCCCCAGCATTTT. Protein: CASRWDRNQPQHF.

The rearrangement links TRBV4-1 to TRBJ1-3; TRBD1 agrees at 8 bases. Trimming cost V 4 bases and J 4 bases; bases outside gene matches: 9. Germline V gene lookup returns CDR1 MGHRA and CDR2 YSYEKL. The CDR3 is 16 residues long. The CDR3 DNA reads TGCGCCAGCAGCCTTTCAGACAGGGGAGTAGGAAACACCATATATTTT. Its protein product is CASSLSDRGVGNTIYF.

The chain employs TRBV9 and TRBJ1-1; 7 bases match TRBD1. The V gene's germline CDR1 is SGDLS and CDR2 YYNGEE. V gave up 2 bases and J gave up 8 bases; unmatched junction bases: 9. The CDR3 covers 14 residues. The CDR3 protein is CASSVRGGREEAFF. The CDR3 nucleotides read TGTGCCAGCAGCGTCCGAGGGGGCAGGGAGGAAGCTTTCTTT.

V and J are TRBV6-6 and TRBJ1-6; 7 nucleotides line up with TRBD1. V shed 6 bases, J shed 1 base, and the junction held 6 bases outside the gene matches. From germline, CDR1 is MNHNY and CDR2 SVGAGI (reference sequence). The CDR3 loop spans 16 amino acids. Written as DNA, the CDR3 is TGTGCCAGCAGCTACAGGGGCGGTTCCTATAATTCACCCCTCCACTTT. This gives the protein CASSYRGGSYNSPLHF.

The chain carries TRBV18 and TRBJ2-7; TRBD2 might be the D (5 bases). CDR1 is KGHSH, CDR2 LQKENI, per germline. The CDR3 has 13 amino acids. V dropped 6 bases and J dropped 3 bases, with 12 bases sitting between them. CDR3 amino acids: CASSNGGLYEQYF. The CDR3 DNA reads TGTGCCAGCTCCAACGGAGGCCTCTACGAGCAGTACTTC. The full variable domain, rest sourced from reference TRBV18 and TRBJ2-7, is NAGVMQNPRHLVRRRGQEARLRCSPMKGHSHVYWYRQLPEEGLKFMVYLQKENIIDESGMPKERFSAEFPKEGPSILRIQQVVRGDSAAYFCASSNGGLYEQYFGPGTRLTVT.

This rearrangement joins TRBV7-9 to TRBJ1-3; D may be TRBD1 (6 bases). The CDR3 length is 15 residues. V was trimmed by 5 bases and J by 3 bases, leaving 14 bases between them. Germline loops: CDR1 SEHNR, CDR2 FQNEAQ (reference sequence). The CDR3 region is CASSITGSHGNTIYF. CDR3 DNA: TGTGCCAGCAGCATAACAGGGAGTCATGGAAACACCATATATTTT.

The V and J genes are TRBV5-1 and TRBJ2-1; no definite D call. Trimming removed 0 bases at V and 7 bases at J, with 5 bases between. Germline-derived CDR1 and CDR2 are SGHRS and YFSETQ. This CDR3 is 12 amino acids long. The CDR3 is CASSLERNEQFF. The CDR3 nucleotides are TGCGCCAGCAGCTTGGAGCGTAATGAGCAGTTCTTC.